This TCR beta chain originates from a study of OX40 agonist ivuxolimab in advanced cancers. For the study in its entirety: The costimulatory receptor OX40 (CD134) was targeted by ivuxolimab, a fully human IgG2 agonistic monoclonal antibody. In the dose-escalation cohort, around 80% of patients were male, and the mean age was around 60 years with a range of 23 to 79. The point of sequencing TCRbeta in the periphery was to test whether ivuxolimab changed TCR sequence diversity and drove clonal T-cell expansion. Three dose-escalation patients achieved partial responses, one with hepatocellular carcinoma and two with cutaneous melanoma. The paper reports the monotherapy dose-escalation portion (N of about 50 patients) of the phase I ivuxolimab trial. Intravenous ivuxolimab was administered to patients every 2 weeks at six dose levels: 0.01, 0.1, 0.3, 1.5, 3 and 10 mg/kg. Patients were allowed to have had prior anti-PD-1, anti-PD-L1 or anti-CTLA-4 therapy, and around 40% of the dose-escalation patients had previously received checkpoint inhibitors. Of the 50 or so patients in dose escalation, 19 had hepatocellular carcinoma, some 15 had melanoma, 9 had renal cell carcinoma and 9 had head and neck cancer.

CDR1 MDHEN and CDR2 SYDVKM were looked up in the germline V gene. Reading from cysteine to phenylalanine, the CDR3 counts 18 amino acids. Left in the record is the CDR3 DNA by itself, 54 bases read in frame from the first base. V ends up 6 bases short and J 1 base short, with an unmatched junction base count of 10. The trial excluded patients who had a history of autoimmune disease or were on systemic immunosuppression. Peripheral blood for TCR sequencing was collected from all dose cohorts at baseline, on cycle 4 day 1, and on cycle 7 day 1. The samples were drawn from a first-in-human, open-label, multicenter phase I dose-escalation trial of ivuxolimab. The trial enrolled adults with locally advanced or metastatic head and neck squamous cell, hepatocellular, melanoma or renal cell carcinoma. CD4+ and CD8+ T cells were sorted separately from peripheral blood before TCR sequencing. Study-wide conclusions, independent of this receptor: On average, CD8+ T cells showed more expanded clones than CD4+ T cells after ivuxolimab. At doses of 0.1 to 3.0 mg/kg, clonal expansion of both CD4+ and CD8+ T cells in blood was seen between baseline and week 6. Low levels of normalized T-cell clonal expansion were also seen in some patients who did not respond. In the 0.1-3.0 mg/kg groups, partial responders had among the lowest normalized peripheral clonal expansion, particularly in CD8+ T cells. The antigen specificity of the peripheral T cells that underwent clonal expansion was not determined.

As concerns this clone: The antigen it recognizes is unknown. One base away there is no much larger clone; base qualities are not given.

For sequencing of the TCRbeta CDR3 region, genomic DNA was extracted from the sorted cells. The immunoSEQ Assay was used for sequencing of TCRbeta CDR3 regions. TCRdb mirrors the immuneACCESS table, restricted to in-frame sequences. Some clones are absent from its copies; in checked studies, under half trace to an unresolved V gene, and the reason for the others is unknown. In all, the sample holds about 60,000 clones, and 91% of those were seen once. The top ten clones comprise roughly 2% of the sample. The sequence is built from TRBV28 and TRBJ2-6; TRBD1 lines up with 9 middle nucleotides. The sequence was obtained from an adult with an advanced solid tumor such as melanoma, head and neck, liver or kidney cancer. Specimen: CD4+ or CD8+ T cells sorted from blood, collected in a trial of the OX40 agonist ivuxolimab. The nucleotides are TGTGCCAGCAGGAGAGGTACAGGGGGCGCTTCTGGGGCCAACGTCCTGACTTTC. This is translated as CASRRGTGGASGANVLTF.